The sequence of this T cell receptor (beta chain) was determined in a study of Ad26.COV2.S vaccination and SARS-CoV-2 variants. At the level of the study: Sample donor was a member of the COV1001 Ad26.COV2.S trial arm. Ad26.COV2.S shots went into the muscle once or twice, 56 days apart. Study results and caveats: Recipients of vaccine and of placebo showed similar breadth of their non-spike TCR repertoires.

Germline V lookup: CDR1 MNHEY, CDR2 SVGEGT. The length of the CDR3 is 16 residues. Trimming took off 5 bases at V and 3 bases at J, with 17 bases between the two ends. Treatment here: about 20 received Ad26.COV2.S at low or high dose, single or two shots; a few received placebo; per-sample allocation not given. All samples were drawn on day 63, counting from the first vaccine or placebo injection. Profiled with immunoSEQ multiplex PCR; TCRdb holds only in-frame clones, not every one. Among around 370,000 clones listed, roughly 84% were seen once. As to this clone: Antigen unknown.

Sequenced material: peripheral blood, taken in a trial of Ad26.COV2.S vaccine versus placebo. This clonotype was obtained from a person aged 18 to 59 who received the Ad26.COV2.S COVID-19 vaccine or a placebo. V is TRBV6-2 or TRBV6-3 and J is TRBJ2-4; D is possibly TRBD2 (7 bases). The DNA of the CDR3 is TGTGCCAGCAGTCGCATCAGGGAGGGGGTCAAAAACATTCAGTACTTC. Amino acids: CASSRIREGVKNIQYF.